This T cell receptor (beta chain) was sequenced for a study of shared clonotypes between healthy human individuals. Donors were healthy HIV-negative adults without recently reported acute infections or vaccinations. The assay was immunoSEQ multiplex PCR, and TCRdb's table has in-frame clones only and misses some. The repertoire consists of 950,000 to 1,100,000 clones, with around three quarters occurring once and the leading ten covering 0.6% to 0.7%. A word on this clone: Its cognate antigen is unknown.

The germline CDR1 and CDR2 sequences are MNHNY and SVGAGI (reference sequence). The CDR3 runs to 12 residues. V shed 10 bases and J 2 bases; nucleotides not matched to a gene: 4. Study-level points and caveats: Deeper or shallower sequencing was expected to change how clonotypes are shared among donors. Tissue TCR repertoires likely differ from these blood-only repertoires.

The TCR comes from a man younger than 35 in good health. Some clones in this sample may be carry-over from other donors' samples. Sequenced input: memory CD4+ T cells from PBMCs. Subset here: CD45RA-negative fraction. The V gene is TRBV6-6, the J gene TRBJ1-2; 7 bases align to TRBD1. CDR3 protein: CATKTGNYGYTF. The CDR3, as DNA: TGTGCCACTAAGACAGGGAACTATGGCTACACCTTC.